A single sample is the source of the 20 T cell receptor beta chains below, sequenced in a study of T cells in Graves' hyperthyroidism and ophthalmopathy. From RNA transcripts, TCR beta CDR3 regions were amplified. Initially, a first-round RT-PCR of the TCR CDR3 employed the HTBI primer set. Via MiXCR, TCRdb re-called the multiplex PCR reads, giving one row per CDR3 protein. The sample has a few hundred thousand distinct CDR3 sequences, about 14% seen once. The sequencing input was blood. The receptors come from a woman aged 40 to 50 with Graves' hyperthyroidism that later progressed to Graves' ophthalmopathy.

J is TRBJ2-3 and V is TRBV2; 14 bases map to TRBD2. Losses at the gene ends were 6 bases for V and 2 bases for J; bases not matched to a gene: 13. Germline CDR1 is SNHLY and CDR2 is FYNNEI. The CDR3 is 19 residues long. The CDR3 region is CASSYRRLAGGGDTDTQYF. Written as DNA, the CDR3 is TGTGCCAGCAGCTACCGCCGACTAGCGGGAGGGGGAGACACAGATACGCAGTATTTT.

In DNA, the CDR3 is TGCGCCAGCAGTGAGTCAGACCCAGCGATGGCGCCAATCACCTTC. Its translation: CASSESDPAMAPITF. The chain uses TRBV10-2 and TRBJ1-2; D uncertain. The CDR3 is 15 amino acids. V shed 0 bases and J shed 13 bases, with 21 bases lying between them. CDR1 is WSHSY, CDR2 SAAADI, per germline.

This clonotype was counted at least ten times. The rearrangement uses TRBV27 and TRBJ2-7; D perhaps matches TRBD2 (6 bases). Trimming stripped 2 bases from V and 3 bases from J, with 8 bases between. CDR3 length: 13 amino acids. The germline V gene encodes CDR1 MNHEY and CDR2 SMNVEV (reference sequence). This CDR3 is CASSLAGFYEQYF. The DNA of the CDR3 is TGTGCCAGCAGTTTAGCGGGGTTCTACGAGCAGTACTTC.

This clonotype was counted many times. The V call is TRBV9, the J call TRBJ2-1; 9 bases align to TRBD2. V dropped 1 base and J dropped 7; count of bases not matched to a gene: 6. CDR1 SGDLS and CDR2 YYNGEE come from the germline V gene. This CDR3 is built from 15 residues. The CDR3 DNA reads as TGTGCCAGCAGCGTAACCAGCGGGGGGCCAAATGAGCAGTTCTTC. It yields the protein CASSVTSGGPNEQFF.

This clonotype occurred many times. CDR3 sequence: CASSLVPNREGNTEAFF. CDR3 in DNA: TGCGCCAGCAGTCTTGTGCCGAACAGGGAGGGAAACACTGAAGCTTTCTTT. This chain joins TRBV5-1 and TRBJ1-1; possibly TRBD1 for D (6 bases). This CDR3 has 17 residues. The V and J ends lost 5 bases and 2 bases respectively, with 22 bases between them. CDR1 is SGHRS and CDR2 is YFSETQ in the germline V gene.

V usage is TRBV19 and J usage is TRBJ2-7, with 10 bases that match TRBD2. After removal of 4 bases from V and 3 bases from J, the junction contained 3 bases not matched to a gene. CDR3 size: 14 residues. In germline, CDR1 is LNHDA, CDR2 SQIVND (reference sequence). CDR3 residues: CASSTLAGNYEQYF. The CDR3 nucleotides are TGTGCCAGTAGTACACTAGCGGGAAACTACGAGCAGTACTTC. The entire variable domain, with the rest obtained from reference TRBV19 and TRBJ2-7, is as follows: DGGITQSPKYLFRKEGQNVTLSCEQNLNHDAMYWYRQDPGQGLRLIYYSQIVNDFQKGDIAEGYSVSREKKESFPLTVTSAQKNPTAFYLCASSTLAGNYEQYFGPGTRLTVT.

This clonotype has at least ten counts. V usage is TRBV9 and J usage is TRBJ2-5, with 14 bases that match TRBD2. The CDR3 extends over 16 amino acids. CDR1 and CDR2 (germline): SGDLS, YYNGEE. V dropped 0 bases and J dropped 4; count of bases not matched to a gene: 2. The CDR3 is CASSVETSGGGETQYF. CDR3 nucleotides: TGTGCCAGCAGCGTAGAGACTAGCGGGGGGGGAGAGACCCAGTACTTC.

The rearrangement joins TRBV28 to TRBJ1-1; D is uncertain. The CDR3 totals 13 residues. The ends were cut back, 3 bases at V and 8 bases at J, with 13 bases in the middle. Germline CDR1 and CDR2: MDHEN and SYDVKM. DNA of the CDR3: TGTGCCAGCAGTTTGGAGGTTCCGACAGAAGCTTTCTTT. Residues: CASSLEVPTEAFF.

This clonotype was found many times. The chain combines TRBV6-1 with TRBJ2-5, with 8 bases identical to TRBD1. Per germline, CDR1 MNHNS and CDR2 SASEGT. The CDR3 is 15 residues long. The trim removed 4 bases at V and 5 bases at J, leaving 9 bases unmatched. The CDR3 DNA sequence: TGTGCCAGCAGTGCAAATACAGGGGGATACGAGACCCAGTACTTC. Translating gives CASSANTGGYETQYF.

V is TRBV27 and J is TRBJ2-5; 7 bases align to TRBD1. The V gene end was trimmed by 8 bases and the J gene end by 11 bases; junction bases not matched to a gene: 8. The germline gives CDR1 MNHEY, CDR2 SMNVEV (reference sequence). The CDR3 totals 11 residues. CDR3 residues: CASGRQGFQYF. CDR3 sequence (DNA): TGTGCCAGCGGACGACAGGGCTTTCAGTACTTC.

This clonotype was counted a few times. This rearrangement joins TRBV29-1 to TRBJ1-3, with 9 bases that match TRBD1. In germline, CDR1 is SQVTM, CDR2 ANQGSEA. The CDR3 is 17 amino acids. Germline trimming cut 7 bases from V and 2 bases from J; bases unmatched to any gene: 15. The CDR3 protein is CSAETGTGRFTGNTIYF. The CDR3 DNA follows: TGCAGCGCAGAAACCGGGACAGGGCGTTTTACTGGAAACACCATATATTTT.

The table lists this clonotype with a few counts. The gene calls are TRBV27 and TRBJ2-1; 10 bases line up with TRBD1. The CDR3 extends over 15 amino acids. With 4 bases clipped from V and 5 bases from J, the junction kept 5 bases outside the gene matches. Germline assignment: CDR1 MNHEY and CDR2 SMNVEV (reference sequence). The CDR3 is CASSSWTGGHNEQFF. In nucleotides, the CDR3 is TGTGCCAGCAGTTCCTGGACAGGGGGTCACAATGAGCAGTTCTTC.

The chain's CDR3 is CSAMKGGNGGQYF. The DNA of the CDR3 is TGCAGTGCCATGAAGGGAGGGAATGGCGGGCAGTACTTC. The gene calls are TRBV20-1 and TRBJ2-7, with 7 bases identical to TRBD2. This CDR3 has 13 residues. Losses at the gene ends were 6 bases for V and 9 bases for J; bases not matched to a gene: 14. Germline CDR1 is DFQATT and CDR2 is SNEGSKA (reference sequence).

This clonotype was counted ten times or more. The gene calls are TRBV30 and TRBJ1-1; D is ambiguous. CDR1 and CDR2 (germline): GTSNPN, SVGIG (reference sequence). V gave up 4 bases and J gave up 0 bases, with 6 bases separating them. There are 12 residues in the CDR3. CDR3 bases: TGTGCCTGGAACGATATGAACACTGAAGCTTTCTTT. This encodes CAWNDMNTEAFF.

This clonotype came up many times. The chain links TRBV12-3 or TRBV12-4 to TRBJ2-2, with 11 bases matching TRBD2. This CDR3 is 16 amino acids long. J gave up 8 bases and V 7 bases, and 12 bases lay outside the gene matches. In DNA form, the CDR3 reads TGTGCCAGCAATTTGGGTAGCGGGAGGGTGAGGGGGGAGCTGTTTTTT. Translated: CASNLGSGRVRGELFF.

This clonotype came up many times. This chain connects TRBV28 to TRBJ1-4; D unclear. The CDR3 spans 14 residues. CDR1 is MDHEN, CDR2 SYDVKM, per germline. Trimming removed 1 base from V and 7 bases from J, with 10 bases in between. The CDR3 DNA sequence: TGTGCCAGCAGTTTATCCCAGGTTTCTGAAAAACTGTTTTTT. It yields the protein CASSLSQVSEKLFF.

This clonotype was seen at least ten times. The chain has TRBV5-1 and TRBJ1-6; unclear D gene. CDR1 and CDR2 (germline): SGHRS, YFSETQ. V lost 1 base and J 6 bases, leaving 14 bases between the germline ends. This CDR3 comprises 16 residues. The CDR3, as DNA: TGCGCCAGCAGCTTGATCGGTATGAGCGGTAATTCACCCCTCCACTTT. Protein product: CASSLIGMSGNSPLHF.

On this clonotype: A much larger clone differs from this one at a single base, so this may be a read error. The rearrangement links TRBV28 to TRBJ1-3; D gene unclear. This CDR3 is built from 14 residues. Trimming stripped 6 bases from V and 3 bases from J, with 12 bases between. CDR1 is MDHEN, CDR2 SYDVKM, per germline. CDR3 nucleotide sequence: TGTGCCAGCAGCTCCTACGGGATTGGAAACACCATATATTTT. It yields the protein CASSSYGIGNTIYF.

This clonotype was observed at least ten times. The gene calls are TRBV20-1 and TRBJ1-5, with 7 bases aligning to TRBD1. Germline V lookup: CDR1 DFQATT, CDR2 SNEGSKA (reference sequence). The V segment lost 5 bases and the J segment 3 bases; nucleotides outside the gene matches: 7. There are 14 residues in the CDR3. CDR3 region: CSAGRKGANQPQHF. CDR3 bases: TGCAGTGCTGGACGTAAGGGGGCCAATCAGCCCCAGCATTTT.

This clonotype came up many times. The V call is TRBV5-1, the J call TRBJ2-1; 7 positions match TRBD2. V gave up 2 bases and J gave up 0 bases; unmatched junction bases: 8. The CDR3 consists of 17 residues. Germline V gives CDR1 SGHRS, CDR2 YFSETQ. The CDR3 region is CASSFYWEGSSYNEQFF. CDR3 in DNA: TGCGCCAGCAGCTTTTATTGGGAGGGGAGCTCCTACAATGAGCAGTTCTTC.